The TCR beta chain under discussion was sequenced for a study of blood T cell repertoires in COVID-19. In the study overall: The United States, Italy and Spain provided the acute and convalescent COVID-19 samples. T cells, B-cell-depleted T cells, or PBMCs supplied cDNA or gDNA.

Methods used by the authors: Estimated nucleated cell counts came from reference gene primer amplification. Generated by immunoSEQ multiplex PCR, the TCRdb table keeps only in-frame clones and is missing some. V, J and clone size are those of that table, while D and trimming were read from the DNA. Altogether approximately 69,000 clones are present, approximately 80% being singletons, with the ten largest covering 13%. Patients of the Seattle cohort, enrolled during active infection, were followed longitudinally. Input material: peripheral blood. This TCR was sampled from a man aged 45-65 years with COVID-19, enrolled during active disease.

CDR3 nucleotides: TGTGCCAGCAGCTTAACAGCGGGGCGACAAGAGACCCAGTACTTC. Residues: CASSLTAGRQETQYF. The chain recombines TRBV7-2 with TRBJ2-5; 7 bases fit TRBD2. Germline assignment: CDR1 SGHTA and CDR2 FQGNSA. The V segment lost 2 bases and the J segment 2 bases; nucleotides outside the gene matches: 5. The CDR3 runs to 15 residues.